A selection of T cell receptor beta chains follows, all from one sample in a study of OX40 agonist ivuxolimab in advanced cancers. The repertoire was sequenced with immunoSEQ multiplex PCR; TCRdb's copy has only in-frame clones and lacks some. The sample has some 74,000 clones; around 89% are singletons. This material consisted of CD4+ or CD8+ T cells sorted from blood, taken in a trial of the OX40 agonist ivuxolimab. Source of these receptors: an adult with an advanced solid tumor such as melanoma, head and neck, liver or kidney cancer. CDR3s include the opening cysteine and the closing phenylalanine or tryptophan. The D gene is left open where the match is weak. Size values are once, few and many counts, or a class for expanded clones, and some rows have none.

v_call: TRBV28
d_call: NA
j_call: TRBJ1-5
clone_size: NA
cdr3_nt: TGTGCCAGCAGAGGTGCAGGGAGGGGAAATCAGCCCCAGCATTTT
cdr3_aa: CASRGAGRGNQPQHF

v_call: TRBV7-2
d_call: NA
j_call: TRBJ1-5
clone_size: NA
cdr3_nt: TGTGCCAGCAGCTTACAAGGACGGAATCAGCCCCAGCATTTT
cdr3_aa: CASSLQGRNQPQHF

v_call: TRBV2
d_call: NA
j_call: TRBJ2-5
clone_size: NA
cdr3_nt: TGTGCCAGCAGTCGGTATGCCGGACTAGGGGGGGAGACCCAGTACTTC
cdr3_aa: CASSRYAGLGGETQYF

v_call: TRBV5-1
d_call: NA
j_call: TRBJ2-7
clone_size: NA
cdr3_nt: TGCGCCAGCAGCTTGGACGGGGTCTCCTACGAGCAGTACTTC
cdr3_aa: CASSLDGVSYEQYF

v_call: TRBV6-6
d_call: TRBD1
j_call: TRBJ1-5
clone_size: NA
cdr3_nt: TGTGCCAGCAGTACGGGACAGGGGGATAGTTTTCAGCCCCAGCATTTT
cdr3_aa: CASSTGQGDSFQPQHF

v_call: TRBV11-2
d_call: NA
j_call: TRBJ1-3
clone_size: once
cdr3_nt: TGTGCCAGCAGCTCCCAGGGCTCTGGAAACACCATATATTTT
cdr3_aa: CASSSQGSGNTIYF

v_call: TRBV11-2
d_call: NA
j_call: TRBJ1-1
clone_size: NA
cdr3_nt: TGTGCCAGCAGTTTAGTCCCGGGCGCTGAAGCTTTCTTT
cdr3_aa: CASSLVPGAEAFF

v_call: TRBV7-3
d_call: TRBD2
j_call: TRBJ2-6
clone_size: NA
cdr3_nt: TGTGCCAGCAGCTTAGGCCCGGGACTAGCGGGGGCTGGGGCCAACGTCCTGACTTTC
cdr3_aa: CASSLGPGLAGAGANVLTF

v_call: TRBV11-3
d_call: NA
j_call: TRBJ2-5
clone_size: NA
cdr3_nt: TGTGCCAGCAGCTCCGCCGATGAGACCCAGTACTTC
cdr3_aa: CASSSADETQYF

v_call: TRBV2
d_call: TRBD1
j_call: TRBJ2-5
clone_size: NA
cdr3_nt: TGTGCCAGCGGGCGGGACAGGGGCCAAGAGACCCAGTACTTC
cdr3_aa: CASGRDRGQETQYF

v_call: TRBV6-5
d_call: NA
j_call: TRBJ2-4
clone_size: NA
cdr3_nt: TGTGCCAGCAGCCGGAACCCCAGCAGCATTCAGTACTTC
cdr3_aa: CASSRNPSSIQYF

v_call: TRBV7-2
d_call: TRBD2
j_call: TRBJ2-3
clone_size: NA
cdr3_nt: TGTGCCAGCAGCCCAGGGACTAGCGGGAGGTGGGATACGCAGTATTTT
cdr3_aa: CASSPGTSGRWDTQYF

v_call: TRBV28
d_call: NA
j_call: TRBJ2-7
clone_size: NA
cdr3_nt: TGTGCCAGCATGGGTGACAGGCCCGAGCAGTACTTC
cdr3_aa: CASMGDRPEQYF

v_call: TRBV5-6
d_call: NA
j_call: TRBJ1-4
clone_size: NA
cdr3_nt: TGTGCCAGCGGTCGGAGGATAGGGGCTAATGAAAAACTGTTTTTT
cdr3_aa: CASGRRIGANEKLFF

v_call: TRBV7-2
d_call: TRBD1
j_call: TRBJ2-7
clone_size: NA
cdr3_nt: TGTGCCAGCAGCCTGCAGGGGGTCTCCTACGAGCAGTACTTC
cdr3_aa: CASSLQGVSYEQYF

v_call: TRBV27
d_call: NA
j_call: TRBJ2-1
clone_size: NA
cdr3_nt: TGTGCCAGCAGTTTCGTTCCGGGGGTTCGCAATGAGCAGTTCTTC
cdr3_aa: CASSFVPGVRNEQFF

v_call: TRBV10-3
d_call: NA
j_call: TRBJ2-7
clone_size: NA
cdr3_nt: TGTGCCATCAAACCAGCTGGCGTTCCCTACGAGCAGTACTTC
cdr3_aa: CAIKPAGVPYEQYF

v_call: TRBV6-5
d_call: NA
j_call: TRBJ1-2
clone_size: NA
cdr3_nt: TGTGCCAGCAGCCCAATCGACAGGTCCTATGGCTACACCTTC
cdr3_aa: CASSPIDRSYGYTF

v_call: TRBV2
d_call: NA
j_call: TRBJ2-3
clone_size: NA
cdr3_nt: TGTGCCAGCAGTGAACAGACCGGGACGGCAGATACGCAGTATTTT
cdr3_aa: CASSEQTGTADTQYF

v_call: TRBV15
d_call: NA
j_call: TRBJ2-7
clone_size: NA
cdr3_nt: TGTGCCACCAGCAGCCCCGGGCAGGGTAGGAACGAGCAGTACTTC
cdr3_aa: CATSSPGQGRNEQYF

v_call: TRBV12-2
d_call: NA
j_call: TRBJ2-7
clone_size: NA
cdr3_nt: TGTGCAAGTCGCTTAAGAAACCCATACGAGCAGTACTTC
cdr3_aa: CASRLRNPYEQYF

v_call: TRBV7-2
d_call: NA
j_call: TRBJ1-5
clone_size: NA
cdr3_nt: TGTGCCAGCAGCTTAACCTCGGGGCCGGATCAGCCCCAGCATTTT
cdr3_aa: CASSLTSGPDQPQHF

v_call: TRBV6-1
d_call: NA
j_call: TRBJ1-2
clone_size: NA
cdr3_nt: TGTGCCAGCCAACCCTCAGGGAACTATGGCTACACCTTC
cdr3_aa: CASQPSGNYGYTF

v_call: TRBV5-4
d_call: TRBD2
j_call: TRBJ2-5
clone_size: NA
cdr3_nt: TGTGCCAGCAGCTTCCGGGGGGAAGAGACCCAGTACTTC
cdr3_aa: CASSFRGEETQYF

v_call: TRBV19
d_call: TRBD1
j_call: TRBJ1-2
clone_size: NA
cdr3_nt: TGTGCCAGTAGTAGGGGGACAGGGGCAGACTATGGCTACACCTTC
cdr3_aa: CASSRGTGADYGYTF

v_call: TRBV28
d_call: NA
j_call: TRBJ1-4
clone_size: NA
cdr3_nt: TGTGCCATCCAACAGGGAGCTACTAATGAAAAACTGTTTTTT
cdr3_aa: CAIQQGATNEKLFF

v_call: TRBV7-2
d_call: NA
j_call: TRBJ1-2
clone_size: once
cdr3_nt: TGTGCCAGCAGCACTCAGAGTGAAGCTAACTATGGCTACACCTTC
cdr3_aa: CASSTQSEANYGYTF

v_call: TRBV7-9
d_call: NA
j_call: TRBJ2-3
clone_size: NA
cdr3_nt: TGTGCCAGCAGCTTAATGGTTGGAGTGAGCACAGATACGCAGTATTTT
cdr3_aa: CASSLMVGVSTDTQYF

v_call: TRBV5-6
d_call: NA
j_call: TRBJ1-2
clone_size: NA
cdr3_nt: TGTGCCAGCAGCCCCATACAGGGTAATGGCTACACCTTC
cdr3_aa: CASSPIQGNGYTF

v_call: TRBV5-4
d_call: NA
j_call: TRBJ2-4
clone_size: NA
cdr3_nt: TGTGCCAGCAGCTTGGTTGGGGGGCGGGGAAACATTCAGTACTTC
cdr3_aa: CASSLVGGRGNIQYF

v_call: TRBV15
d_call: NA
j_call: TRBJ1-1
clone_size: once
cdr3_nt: TGTGCCACCGCGGTTTCGAGGATGATCTCTGAAGCTTTCTTT
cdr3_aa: CATAVSRMISEAFF

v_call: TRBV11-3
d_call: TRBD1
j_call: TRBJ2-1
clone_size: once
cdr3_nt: TGTGCCAGCCTAGGGACAGATAACAATGAGCAGTTCTTC
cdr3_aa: CASLGTDNNEQFF

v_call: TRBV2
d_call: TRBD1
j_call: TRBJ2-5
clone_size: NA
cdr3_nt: TGTGCCAGCAGCAAGGGGGCTGAGACCCAGTACTTC
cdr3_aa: CASSKGAETQYF

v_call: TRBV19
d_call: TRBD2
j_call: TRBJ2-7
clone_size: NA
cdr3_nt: TGTGCCAGTAGTATGGGGGGGTACGAGCAGTACTTC
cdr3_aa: CASSMGGYEQYF

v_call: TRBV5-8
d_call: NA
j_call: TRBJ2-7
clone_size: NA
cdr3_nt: TGTGCCAGCAGTCGGACAGCCTCCTACGAGCAGTACTTC
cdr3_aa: CASSRTASYEQYF